A selection of T cell receptor beta chains follows, all from one sample in a study of T cell repertoires in cytomegalovirus infection. From the reads, TCRdb called clonotypes with MiXCR, one entry per CDR3 protein. Counted here are around 240,000 distinct CDR3 sequences, 20% to 25% occurring once; the ten biggest clones make up 18%. Material: CD8+ T cells from PBMCs. These TCRs come from a human donor in good health (CMV status not recorded). Some clones in this sample may be carry-over from other donors' samples. The CDR3 runs from the conserved cysteine through the conserved F or W. The D gene is left open where the match is weak. Part of the rows lack a size; the others show once, few, many or a class for expanded clones.

TRBV5-1,.,few,TRBJ1-5,TGCGCCAGCAGCTTGGAACAGGGAGGGAGCCCCCAGCATTTT,CASSLEQGGSPQHF
TRBV6-6,.,.,TRBJ2-5,TGTGCCAGCACCTCCCCTAAGACCCAGTACTTC,CASTSPKTQYF
TRBV14,.,.,TRBJ2-3,TGTGCCAGCAGCCCCCGACAGTCTAGCACAGATACGCAGTATTTT,CASSPRQSSTDTQYF
TRBV2,.,.,TRBJ2-1,TGTGCCACCAACTCCGGGGTCGAGCAGTTCTTC,CATNSGVEQFF
TRBV20-1,TRBD2,once,TRBJ2-2,TGCAGTGCTTCCAGCGGGGAAACCGGGGAGCTGTTTTTT,CSASSGETGELFF
TRBV10-3,.,many,TRBJ1-5,TGTGCCATCAGCCCAGGGGACACCCTTGATCAGCCCCAGCATTTT,CAISPGDTLDQPQHF
TRBV7-6,.,many,TRBJ1-1,TGTGCCAGCAGCTTAAATTCTCACACTGAAGCTTTCTTT,CASSLNSHTEAFF
TRBV6-5,.,few,TRBJ1-2,TGTGCCAGCAGTTACAGCTTGGACAGCTATGGCTACACCTTC,CASSYSLDSYGYTF
TRBV24-1,.,few,TRBJ2-1,TGTGCCACCAGTGATGTCGCCCACAGAGGGGGGCAGTTCTTC,CATSDVAHRGGQFF
TRBV6-5,.,few,TRBJ2-7,TGTGCCAGCAGTTACGGTAGGGCGTCCACCTACGAGCAGTACTTC,CASSYGRASTYEQYF
TRBV6-5,.,.,TRBJ2-1,TGTGCCAGCAGCGAAACAGGGAACGAATACAATGAGCAGTTCTTC,CASSETGNEYNEQFF
TRBV14,TRBD1,many,TRBJ1-2,TGTGCCAGCAGCCCTTACAGGGGTTTCGGCTACACCTTC,CASSPYRGFGYTF
TRBV12-3/TRBV12-4,TRBD1,.,TRBJ2-1,TGTGCCAGCAGTTCTACAGGGGACAATGAGCAGTTCTTC,CASSSTGDNEQFF
TRBV6-2/TRBV6-3,.,few,TRBJ1-1,TGTGCCAGCAGTTCCCCTCCGCCGACAGTGAACACTGAAGCTTTCTTT,CASSSPPPTVNTEAFF
TRBV28,.,.,TRBJ2-2,TGTGCCAGCACTTGGGGCCGCGTAAGGGGACACGAGAACACCGGGGAGCTGTTTTTT,CASTWGRVRGHENTGELFF
TRBV28,TRBD2,.,TRBJ2-1,TGTGCCAGCAGTTTATACCGACTAGCACCTCTGAACAATGAGCAGTTCTTC,CASSLYRLAPLNNEQFF
TRBV25-1,TRBD1,.,TRBJ2-5,TGTGCCAGCAGCCGACAGGGGGTCCAAGAGACCCAGTACTTC,CASSRQGVQETQYF
TRBV5-5,.,few,TRBJ2-7,TGTGCCAGCAGCTTGGAAGCGGCCACTTACTCCTACGAGCAGTACTTC,CASSLEAATYSYEQYF
TRBV11-2,TRBD2,.,TRBJ2-5,TGTGCCAGCATCACGGAGACTAGCGGGGGGTTCCTGGAGACCCAGTACTTC,CASITETSGGFLETQYF
TRBV29-1,TRBD1,.,TRBJ1-1,TGCAGCGTTTTTTTCGGACAGGCCACTGAAGCTTTCTTT,CSVFFGQATEAFF
TRBV27,.,.,TRBJ1-1,TGTGCCAGCTGGGGGAACACTGAAGCTTTCTTT,CASWGNTEAFF
TRBV29-1,.,few,TRBJ1-2,TGCATCGCCCGGGACAACTATGGCTACACCTTC,CIARDNYGYTF
TRBV7-9,TRBD1,.,TRBJ2-1,TGTGCCAGCAGCTTGACTGTAGACAGGGTCAATGAGCAGTTCTTC,CASSLTVDRVNEQFF
TRBV6-2/TRBV6-3,.,many,TRBJ2-1,TGTGCCAGCAGTCCGGGAATTATGGGTGAGCAGTTCTTC,CASSPGIMGEQFF